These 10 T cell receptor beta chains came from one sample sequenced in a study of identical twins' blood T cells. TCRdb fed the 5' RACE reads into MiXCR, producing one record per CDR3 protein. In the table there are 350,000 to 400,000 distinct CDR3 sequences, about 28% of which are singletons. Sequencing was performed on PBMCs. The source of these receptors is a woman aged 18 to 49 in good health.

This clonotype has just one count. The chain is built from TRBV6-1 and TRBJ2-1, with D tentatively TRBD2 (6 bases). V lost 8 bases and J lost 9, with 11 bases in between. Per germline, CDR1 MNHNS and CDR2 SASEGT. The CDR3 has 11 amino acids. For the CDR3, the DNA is TGTGCCAGCTCAACTAGCTCTGAGCAGTTCTTC. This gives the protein CASSTSSEQFF.

The CDR3 bases are TGTGCCACCGCCAGGGTGGTAAATCAGCCCCAGCATTTT. Protein: CATARVVNQPQHF. The gene calls are TRBV15 and TRBJ1-5, with D possibly TRBD1 on 5 matching bases. The CDR3 spans 13 residues. V was cut by 8 bases and J by 4 bases, with 12 bases left in between. Germline V lookup: CDR1 LNHNV, CDR2 YYDKDF (reference sequence).

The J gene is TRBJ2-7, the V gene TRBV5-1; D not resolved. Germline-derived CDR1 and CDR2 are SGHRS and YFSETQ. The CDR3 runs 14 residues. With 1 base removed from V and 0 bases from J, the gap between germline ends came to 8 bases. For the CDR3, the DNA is TGCGCCAGCAGCTTGACTGAATACTCCTACGAGCAGTACTTC. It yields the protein CASSLTEYSYEQYF.

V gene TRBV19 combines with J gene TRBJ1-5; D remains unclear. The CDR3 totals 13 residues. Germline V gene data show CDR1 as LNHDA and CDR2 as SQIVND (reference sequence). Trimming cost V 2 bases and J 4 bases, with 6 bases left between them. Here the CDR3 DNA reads TGTGCCAGTAGTATACTGGAAAATCAGCCCCAGCATTTT. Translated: CASSILENQPQHF.

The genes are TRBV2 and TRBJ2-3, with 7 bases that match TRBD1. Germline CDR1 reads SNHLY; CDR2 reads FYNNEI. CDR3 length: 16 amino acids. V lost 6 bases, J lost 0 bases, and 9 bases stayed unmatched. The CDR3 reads CASRPQGMTSTDTQYF. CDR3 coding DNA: TGTGCCAGCAGACCACAGGGGATGACTAGCACAGATACGCAGTATTTT.

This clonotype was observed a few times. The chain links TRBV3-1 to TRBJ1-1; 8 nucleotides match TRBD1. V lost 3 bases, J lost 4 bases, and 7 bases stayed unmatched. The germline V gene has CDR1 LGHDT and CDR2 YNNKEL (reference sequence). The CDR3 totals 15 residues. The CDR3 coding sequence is TGTGCCAGCAGCCACCCGACAGGGGAGGGCACTGAAGCTTTCTTT. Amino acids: CASSHPTGEGTEAFF.

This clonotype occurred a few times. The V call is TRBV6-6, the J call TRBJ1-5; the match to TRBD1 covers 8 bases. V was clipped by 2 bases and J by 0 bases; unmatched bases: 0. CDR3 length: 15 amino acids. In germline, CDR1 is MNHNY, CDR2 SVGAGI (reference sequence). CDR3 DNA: TGTGCCAGCAGTTACGACAGGGGTAGCAATCAGCCCCAGCATTTT. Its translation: CASSYDRGSNQPQHF.

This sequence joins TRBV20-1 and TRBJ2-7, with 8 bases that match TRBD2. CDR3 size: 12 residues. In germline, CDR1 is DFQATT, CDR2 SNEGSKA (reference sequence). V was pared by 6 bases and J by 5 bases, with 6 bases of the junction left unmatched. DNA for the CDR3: TGCAGTGCCAGTAGCGGGATCGACGAGCAGTACTTC. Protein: CSASSGIDEQYF.

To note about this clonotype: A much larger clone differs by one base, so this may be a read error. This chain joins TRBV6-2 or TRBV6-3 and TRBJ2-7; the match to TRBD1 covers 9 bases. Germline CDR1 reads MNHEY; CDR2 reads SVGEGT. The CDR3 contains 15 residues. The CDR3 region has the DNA TGTGCCGGCAGTTACTCCGGAACAGGGGGCCACGAGCAGTACTTC. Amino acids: CAGSYSGTGGHEQYF.

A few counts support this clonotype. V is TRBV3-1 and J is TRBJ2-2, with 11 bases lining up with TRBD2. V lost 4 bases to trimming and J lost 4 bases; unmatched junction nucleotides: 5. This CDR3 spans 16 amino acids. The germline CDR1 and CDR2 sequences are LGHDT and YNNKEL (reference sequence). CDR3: CASSPRGTSGTGELFF. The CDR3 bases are TGTGCCAGCAGCCCCAGAGGGACTAGCGGCACCGGGGAGCTGTTTTTT.